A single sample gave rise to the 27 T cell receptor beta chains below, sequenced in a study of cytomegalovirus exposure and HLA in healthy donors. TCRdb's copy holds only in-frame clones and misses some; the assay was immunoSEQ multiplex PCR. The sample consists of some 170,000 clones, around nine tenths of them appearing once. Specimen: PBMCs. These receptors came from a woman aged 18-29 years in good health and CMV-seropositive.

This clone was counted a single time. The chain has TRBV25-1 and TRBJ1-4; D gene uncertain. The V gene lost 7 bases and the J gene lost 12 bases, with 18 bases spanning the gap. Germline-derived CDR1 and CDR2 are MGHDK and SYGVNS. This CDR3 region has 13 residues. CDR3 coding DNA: TGTGCCAGCACCCGAAGCGGCGAGGGTCAACTGTTTTTT. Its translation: CASTRSGEGQLFF.

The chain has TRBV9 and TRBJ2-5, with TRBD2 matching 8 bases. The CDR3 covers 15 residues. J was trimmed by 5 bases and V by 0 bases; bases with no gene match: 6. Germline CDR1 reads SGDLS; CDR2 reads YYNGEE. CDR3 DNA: TGTGCCAGCAGCGTAGCCGCGGGGGGATGGGAGACCCAGTACTTC. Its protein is CASSVAAGGWETQYF.

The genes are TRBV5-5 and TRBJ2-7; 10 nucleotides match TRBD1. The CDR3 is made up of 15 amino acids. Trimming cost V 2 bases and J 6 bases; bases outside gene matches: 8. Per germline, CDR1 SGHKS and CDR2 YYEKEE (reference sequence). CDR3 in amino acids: CASSFTGTGVGEQYF. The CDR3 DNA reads TGTGCCAGCAGCTTTACCGGGACAGGGGTCGGCGAGCAGTACTTC.

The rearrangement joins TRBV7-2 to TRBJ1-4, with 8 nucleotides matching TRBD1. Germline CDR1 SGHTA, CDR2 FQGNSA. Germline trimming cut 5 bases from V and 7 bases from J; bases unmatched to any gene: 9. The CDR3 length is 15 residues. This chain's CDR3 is CASSTGQGFGEKLFF. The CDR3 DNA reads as TGTGCCAGCAGCACCGGACAGGGATTTGGTGAAAAACTGTTTTTT.

CDR3 amino acids: CASSPDRYEQYF. CDR3 bases: TGTGCCAGCAGTCCTGACAGATACGAGCAGTACTTC. This sequence joins TRBV5-6 and TRBJ2-7, with a weak D call TRBD1 (5 bases). The CDR3 has 12 residues. The germline V gene encodes CDR1 SGHDT and CDR2 YYEEEE. Trimming stripped 5 bases from V and 4 bases from J, with 10 bases between. The full variable domain, in which reference TRBV5-6 and TRBJ2-7 provide the parts outside the CDR3, is DAGVTQSPTHLIKTRGQQVTLRCSPKSGHDTVSWYQQALGQGPQFIFQYYEEEERQRGNFPDRFSGHQFPNYSSELNVNALLLGDSALYLCASSPDRYEQYFGPGTRLTVT.

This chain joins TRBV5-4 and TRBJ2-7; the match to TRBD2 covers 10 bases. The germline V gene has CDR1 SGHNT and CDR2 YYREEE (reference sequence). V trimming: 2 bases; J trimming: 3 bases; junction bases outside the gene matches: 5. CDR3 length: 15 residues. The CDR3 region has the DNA TGTGCCAGCAGCTTCCCTGTAGCGGGAGGCTACGAGCAGTACTTC. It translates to CASSFPVAGGYEQYF.

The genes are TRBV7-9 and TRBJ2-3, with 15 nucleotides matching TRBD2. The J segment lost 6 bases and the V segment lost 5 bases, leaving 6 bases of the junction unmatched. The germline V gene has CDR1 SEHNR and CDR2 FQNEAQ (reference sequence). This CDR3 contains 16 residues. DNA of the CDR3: TGTGCCAGCAGCCGCGGACTAGCGGGGGGGGTGGATACGCAGTATTTT. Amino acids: CASSRGLAGGVDTQYF.

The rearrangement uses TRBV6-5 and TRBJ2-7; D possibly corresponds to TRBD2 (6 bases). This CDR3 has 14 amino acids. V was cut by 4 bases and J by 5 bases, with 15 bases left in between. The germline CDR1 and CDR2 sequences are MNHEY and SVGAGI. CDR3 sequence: CASSSHGTLNEQYF. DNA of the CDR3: TGTGCCAGCAGTTCCCACGGGACTCTCAACGAGCAGTACTTC.

CDR3 in DNA: TGTGCCTGGAGTTGGGCTAGCGGGAGTTCCTACGAGCAGTACTTC. It yields the protein CAWSWASGSSYEQYF. The chain uses TRBV30 and TRBJ2-7, with 10 bases lining up with TRBD2. Germline-derived CDR1 and CDR2 are GTSNPN and SVGIG (reference sequence). The CDR3 length is 15 residues. The trim removed 2 bases at V and 1 base at J, leaving 5 bases unmatched. The full variable domain, completed using reference TRBV30 and TRBJ2-7, is SQTIHQWPATLVQPVGSPLSLECTVEGTSNPNLYWYRQAAGRGLQLLFYSVGIGQISSEVPQNLSASRPQDRQFILSSKKLLLSDSGFYLCAWSWASGSSYEQYFGPGTRLTVT.

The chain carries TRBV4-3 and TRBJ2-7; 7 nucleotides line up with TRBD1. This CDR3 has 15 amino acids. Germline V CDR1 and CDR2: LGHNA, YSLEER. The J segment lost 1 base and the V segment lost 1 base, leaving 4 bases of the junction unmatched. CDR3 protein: CASSQGRQGSYEQYF. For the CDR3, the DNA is TGCGCCAGCAGCCAAGGTCGACAGGGATCCTACGAGCAGTACTTC.

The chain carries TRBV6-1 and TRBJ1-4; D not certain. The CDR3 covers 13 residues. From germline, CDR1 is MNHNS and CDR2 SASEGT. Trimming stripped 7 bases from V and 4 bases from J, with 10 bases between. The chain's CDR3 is CASMGAINEKLFF. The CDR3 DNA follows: TGTGCCAGCATGGGCGCCATTAATGAAAAACTGTTTTTT.

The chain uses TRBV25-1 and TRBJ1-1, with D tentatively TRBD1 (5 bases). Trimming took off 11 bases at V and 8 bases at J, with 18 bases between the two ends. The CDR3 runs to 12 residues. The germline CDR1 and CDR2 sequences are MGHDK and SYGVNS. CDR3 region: CAAGEGKEEAFF. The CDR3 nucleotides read TGTGCCGCGGGGGAGGGAAAGGAAGAAGCTTTCTTT.

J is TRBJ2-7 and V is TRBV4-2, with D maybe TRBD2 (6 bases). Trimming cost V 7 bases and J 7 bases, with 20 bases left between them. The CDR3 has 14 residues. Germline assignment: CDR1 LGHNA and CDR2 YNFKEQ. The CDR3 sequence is CASTSLGGEAEQYF. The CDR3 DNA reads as TGTGCCAGCACCTCATTGGGGGGAGAGGCAGAGCAGTACTTC.

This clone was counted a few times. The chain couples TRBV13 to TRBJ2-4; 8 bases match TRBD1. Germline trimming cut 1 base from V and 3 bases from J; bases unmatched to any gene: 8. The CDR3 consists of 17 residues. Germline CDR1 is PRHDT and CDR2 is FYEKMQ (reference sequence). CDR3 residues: CASSLVRQGLGKNIQYF. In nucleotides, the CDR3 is TGTGCCAGCAGCTTAGTGAGACAGGGGCTCGGCAAAAACATTCAGTACTTC.

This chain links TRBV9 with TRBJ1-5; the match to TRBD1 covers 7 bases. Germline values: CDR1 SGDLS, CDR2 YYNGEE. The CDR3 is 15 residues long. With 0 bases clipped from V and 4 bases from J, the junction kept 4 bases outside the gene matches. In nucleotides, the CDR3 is TGTGCCAGCAGCGTAGATGCACAGGGGAATCAGCCCCAGCATTTT. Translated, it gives CASSVDAQGNQPQHF.

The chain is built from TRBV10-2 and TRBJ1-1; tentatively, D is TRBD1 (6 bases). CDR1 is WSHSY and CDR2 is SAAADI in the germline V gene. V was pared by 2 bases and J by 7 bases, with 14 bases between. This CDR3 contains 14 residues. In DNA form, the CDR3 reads TGCGCCAGCAGTGAGAGGGGGGGGACGGTTGAAGCTTTCTTT. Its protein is CASSERGGTVEAFF.

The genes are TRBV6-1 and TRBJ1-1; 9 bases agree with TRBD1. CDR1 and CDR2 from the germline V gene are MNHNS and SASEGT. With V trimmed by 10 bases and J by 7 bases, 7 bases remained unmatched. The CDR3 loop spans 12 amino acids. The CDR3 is CAIPTGGVEAFF. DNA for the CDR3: TGTGCCATCCCGACAGGGGGGGTTGAAGCTTTCTTT.

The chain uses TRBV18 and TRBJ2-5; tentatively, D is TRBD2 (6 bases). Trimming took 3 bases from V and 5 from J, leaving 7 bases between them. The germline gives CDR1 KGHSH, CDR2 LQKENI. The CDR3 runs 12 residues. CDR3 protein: CASSPGSETQYF. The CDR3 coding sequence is TGTGCCAGCTCACCCGGGAGCGAGACCCAGTACTTC.

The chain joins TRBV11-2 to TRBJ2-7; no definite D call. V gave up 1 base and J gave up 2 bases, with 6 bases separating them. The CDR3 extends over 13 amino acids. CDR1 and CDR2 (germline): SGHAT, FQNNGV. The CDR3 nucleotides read TGTGCCAGCAGCTTAGTCCTAACCTACGAGCAGTACTTC. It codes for CASSLVLTYEQYF.

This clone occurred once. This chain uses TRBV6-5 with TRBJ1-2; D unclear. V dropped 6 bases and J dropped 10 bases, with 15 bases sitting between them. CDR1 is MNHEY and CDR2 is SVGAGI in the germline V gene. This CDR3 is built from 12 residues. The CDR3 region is CASRKEPLSYTF. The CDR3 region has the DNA TGTGCCAGCAGAAAGGAGCCTCTTTCCTACACCTTC.

The CDR3: CASSLDRRGTEAFF. The DNA of the CDR3 is TGTGCCAGCAGCTTAGACCGCCGGGGCACTGAAGCTTTCTTT. The V call is TRBV5-4, the J call TRBJ1-1; D unclear. CDR3 length equals 14 residues. The germline V gene encodes CDR1 SGHNT and CDR2 YYREEE (reference sequence). The V end was cut by 2 bases, the J end by 4 bases, with 12 bases between.

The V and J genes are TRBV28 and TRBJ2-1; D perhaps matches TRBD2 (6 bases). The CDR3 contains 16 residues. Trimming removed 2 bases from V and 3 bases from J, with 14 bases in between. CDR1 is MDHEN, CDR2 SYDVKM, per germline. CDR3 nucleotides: TGTGCCAGCAGTTTAATTCTGCGACTAGGCTACAATGAGCAGTTCTTC. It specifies CASSLILRLGYNEQFF. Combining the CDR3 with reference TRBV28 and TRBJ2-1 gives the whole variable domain DVKVTQSSRYLVKRTGEKVFLECVQDMDHENMFWYRQDPGLGLRLIYFSYDVKMKEKGDIPEGYSVSREKKERFSLILESASTNQTSMYLCASSLILRLGYNEQFFGPGTRLTVL.

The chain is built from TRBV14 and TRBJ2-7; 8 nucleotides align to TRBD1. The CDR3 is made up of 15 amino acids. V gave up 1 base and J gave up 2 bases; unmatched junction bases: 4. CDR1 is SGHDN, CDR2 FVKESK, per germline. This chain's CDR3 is CASSQGDRPPYEQYF. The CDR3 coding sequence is TGTGCCAGCAGCCAAGGGGACAGGCCACCCTACGAGCAGTACTTC.

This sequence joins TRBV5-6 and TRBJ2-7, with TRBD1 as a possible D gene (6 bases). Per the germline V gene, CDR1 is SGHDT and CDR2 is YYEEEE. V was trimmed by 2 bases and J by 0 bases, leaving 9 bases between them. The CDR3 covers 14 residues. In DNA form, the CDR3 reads TGTGCCAGCAGCTTAGGACAGTTCTCCTACGAGCAGTACTTC. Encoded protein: CASSLGQFSYEQYF. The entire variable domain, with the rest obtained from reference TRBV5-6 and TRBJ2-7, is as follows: DAGVTQSPTHLIKTRGQQVTLRCSPKSGHDTVSWYQQALGQGPQFIFQYYEEEERQRGNFPDRFSGHQFPNYSSELNVNALLLGDSALYLCASSLGQFSYEQYFGPGTRLTVT.

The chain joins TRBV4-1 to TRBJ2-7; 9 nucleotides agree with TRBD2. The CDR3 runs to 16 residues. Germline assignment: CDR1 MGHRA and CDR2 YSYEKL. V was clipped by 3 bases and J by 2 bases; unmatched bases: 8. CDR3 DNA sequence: TGCGCCAGCAGCCAGGTGAATAGCGGGAGAGCCTACGAGCAGTACTTC. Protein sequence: CASSQVNSGRAYEQYF.

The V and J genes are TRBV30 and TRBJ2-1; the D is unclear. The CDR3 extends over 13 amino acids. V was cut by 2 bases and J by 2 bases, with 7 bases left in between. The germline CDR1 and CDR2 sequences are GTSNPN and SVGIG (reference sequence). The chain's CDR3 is CAWSQYTYNEQFF. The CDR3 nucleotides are TGTGCCTGGAGTCAGTATACCTACAATGAGCAGTTCTTC.

This CDR3 reads CASSGVVEVPGTF. The CDR3 coding sequence is TGTGCCAGCAGCGGGGTGGTTGAGGTCCCCGGCACCTTC. The chain couples TRBV9 to TRBJ1-2; D ambiguous. Trimming removed 3 bases from V and 13 bases from J, with 19 bases in between. From germline, CDR1 is SGDLS and CDR2 YYNGEE. This CDR3 has 13 amino acids.